The text below deals with one T cell receptor (beta chain). The data are from a study of cytomegalovirus exposure and HLA in healthy donors. The PCR contained 60 Vbeta and 13 Jbeta primers. Assay used: immunoSEQ multiplex PCR; TCRdb lists only in-frame clones, some missing. The sample includes 120,000 to 150,000 clones. There are 14 residues in the CDR3. CDR1 and CDR2 (germline): MDHEN, SYDVKM. Trimming removed 8 bases from V and 0 bases from J; junction bases left unmatched: 3. The clonotype was recovered from a woman aged 18 to 35 in good health and CMV-seronegative. Sample: PBMCs. V and J are TRBV28 and TRBJ2-2; 7 bases fit TRBD1. DNA of the CDR3: TGTGCCAGCGGAACAGGGGCGAACACCGGGGAGCTGTTTTTT. Its translation: CASGTGANTGELFF.